This record covers a single T cell receptor beta chain. The antigen is undetermined. Trimming left V 6 bases short and J 3 bases short, with 17 bases between. The CDR3 length is 15 residues. From germline, CDR1 is SGHAT and CDR2 FQNNGV. This sample was included in a study of cytotoxic CD8 clonotypes in ibrutinib-treated CLL. Study in general: Productive templates averaged approximately 260,000 per sample, and productive rearrangements 85,000 to 100,000. Study outcomes and limitations: The clonality rise at ibrutinib response reflected private clonotype expansion.

Method: immunoSEQ multiplex PCR; TCRdb's copy keeps in-frame clones and lacks some. The repertoire has more than 150,000 clones, about two thirds of them found once; the top ten carry around 15%. This TCR derives from a human donor with chronic lymphocytic leukemia. The material was PBMCs, obtained after 24 months of ibrutinib treatment. This sequence joins TRBV11-2 and TRBJ1-1, with a tentative D call TRBD1 (6 bases). CDR3 coding DNA: TGTGCCAGCAGGCCCGAGGGCAGGGGAGACACTGAAGCTTTCTTT. This translates into CASRPEGRGDTEAFF.